Listed here is a single TCR beta chain. Its antigen is not identified. Repertoires were generated with immunoSEQ multiplex PCR, while TCRdb's copy carries only in-frame clones and drops some. This table holds some 48,000 clones, 70% to 85% found once. The data were obtained in a study of PD-1 blockade in mismatch repair-deficient tumors. Background on the study: Patients had around 11 mismatch repair-deficient cancer types and were previously treated and progressing. Study-level findings and limits: After pembrolizumab, tumor-resident clones rose rapidly, then generally contracted before radiologic responses.

The ends were cut back, 5 bases at V and 2 bases at J, with 14 bases in the middle. Germline CDR1 is MDHEN and CDR2 is SYDVKM. This CDR3 spans 15 amino acids. The material sequenced was PBMCs, taken before pembrolizumab treatment. The J gene is TRBJ2-3, the V gene TRBV28; possible D gene TRBD2, 5 bases. The TCR comes from an adult with mismatch repair-deficient cancer. The CDR3 sequence is CASSPRARYTDTQYF. CDR3 nucleotides: TGTGCCAGCAGTCCGCGGGCCCGATACACAGATACGCAGTATTTT. Complete variable domain (other parts from reference TRBV28 and TRBJ2-3): DVKVTQSSRYLVKRTGEKVFLECVQDMDHENMFWYRQDPGLGLRLIYFSYDVKMKEKGDIPEGYSVSREKKERFSLILESASTNQTSMYLCASSPRARYTDTQYFGPGTRLTVL.